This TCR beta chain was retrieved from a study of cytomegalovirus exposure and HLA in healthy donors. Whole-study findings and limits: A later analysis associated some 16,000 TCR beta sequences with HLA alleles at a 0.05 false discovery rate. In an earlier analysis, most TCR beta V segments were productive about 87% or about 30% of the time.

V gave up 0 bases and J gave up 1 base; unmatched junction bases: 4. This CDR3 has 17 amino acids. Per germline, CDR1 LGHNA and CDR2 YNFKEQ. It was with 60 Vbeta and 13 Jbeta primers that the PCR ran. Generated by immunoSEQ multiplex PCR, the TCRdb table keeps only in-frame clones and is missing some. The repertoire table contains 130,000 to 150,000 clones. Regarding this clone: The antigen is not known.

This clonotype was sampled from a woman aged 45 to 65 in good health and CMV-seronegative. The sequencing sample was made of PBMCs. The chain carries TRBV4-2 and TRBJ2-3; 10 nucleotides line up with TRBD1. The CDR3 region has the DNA TGTGCCAGCAGCCAAGATCGGGGGACAGGGGGCACAGATACGCAGTATTTT. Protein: CASSQDRGTGGTDTQYF.